Sequencing of this T cell receptor beta chain was carried out in a study of blood T cells in healthy people across ages. Study results and caveats: Per million T cells, TCR beta diversity dropped about linearly as age rose.

The CDR3 runs 15 residues. CDR1 is SGHDN, CDR2 FVKESK, per germline. Trimming shortened V by 1 base and J by 5 bases, and 12 bases separated the two germline ends. For this clonotype: Its specificity is not known.

RNA extraction gave at least 5 micrograms of total RNA per sample. With a J-beta primer mix and a sample-barcoded 5' primer, a second PCR ran about 6 to 11 cycles. All samples gave at least 2.5 million CDR3-containing paired-end reads. Each CDR3 protein gets one entry after TCRdb re-called the 5' RACE reads with MiXCR. The sample lists over a million distinct CDR3 sequences; around 59% were seen once. This rearrangement joins TRBV14 to TRBJ2-1; D may be TRBD1 (5 bases). The source is a man aged 18 to 35 in good health. Sequencing was performed on blood. This CDR3 reads CASSQVQGKDNEQFF. CDR3 nucleotide sequence: TGTGCCAGCAGCCAAGTCCAGGGAAAGGACAATGAGCAGTTCTTC.